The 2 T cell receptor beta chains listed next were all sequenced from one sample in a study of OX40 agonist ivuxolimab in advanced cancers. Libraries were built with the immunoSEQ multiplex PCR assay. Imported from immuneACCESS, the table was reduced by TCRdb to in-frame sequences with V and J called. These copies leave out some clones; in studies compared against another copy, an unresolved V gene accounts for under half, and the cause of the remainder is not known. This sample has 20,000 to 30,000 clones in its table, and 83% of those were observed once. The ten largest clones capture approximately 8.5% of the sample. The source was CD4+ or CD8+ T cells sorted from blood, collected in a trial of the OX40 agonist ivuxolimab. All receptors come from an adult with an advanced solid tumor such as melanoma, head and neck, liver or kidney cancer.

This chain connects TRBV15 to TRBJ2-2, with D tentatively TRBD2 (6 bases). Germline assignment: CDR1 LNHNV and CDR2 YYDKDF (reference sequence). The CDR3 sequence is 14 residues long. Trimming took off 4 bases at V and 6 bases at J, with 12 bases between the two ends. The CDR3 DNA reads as TGTGCCACCAGCACCGAGGGGAGGTCCGGGGAGCTGTTTTTT. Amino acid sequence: CATSTEGRSGELFF.

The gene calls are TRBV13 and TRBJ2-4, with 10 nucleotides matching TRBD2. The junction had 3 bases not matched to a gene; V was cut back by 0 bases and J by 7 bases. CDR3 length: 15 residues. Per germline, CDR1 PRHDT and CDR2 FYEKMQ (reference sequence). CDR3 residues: CASSLGLAGVNIQYF. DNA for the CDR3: TGTGCCAGCAGCTTAGGGCTAGCGGGGGTGAACATTCAGTACTTC.